This TCR beta chain stems from a study of T cell responses to AZD1222 COVID-19 vaccine. Overall study findings and caveats: Just 6 or 7 people given AZD1222 tested seropositive at baseline.

This clone appeared a few times. The antigen remains unidentified. Clones were sequenced by immunoSEQ multiplex PCR, and TCRdb holds only the in-frame ones, with some missing. Of 90,000 to 110,000 clones listed, about 81% were seen once; the top ten hold around 5%. The sample in question was peripheral blood, obtained on day 0 of AZD1222 vaccination. The sequence came from an adult in good health.

The DNA for the CDR3 is TGTGCCAGCAGTCTAAATAAGGGTCAGCCCCAGCATTTT. Translated, it gives CASSLNKGQPQHF. J is TRBJ1-5 and V is TRBV6-6; D is unresolved. V gave up 5 bases and J gave up 6 bases, with 11 bases separating them. The CDR3 totals 13 residues. The germline CDR1 and CDR2 sequences are MNHNY and SVGAGI (reference sequence).